These 25 T cell receptor beta chains were all obtained from the same sample, sequenced in a study of tumor-infiltrating lymphocytes in localized non-small cell lung cancer. Clones were sequenced by immunoSEQ multiplex PCR, and TCRdb holds only the in-frame ones, with some missing. The data show roughly 30,000 clones, approximately 85% seen once. The sample consisted of lung tumor tissue. The origin of the receptors is a human donor with non-small cell lung cancer.

The chain recombines TRBV5-1 with TRBJ2-5; TRBD2 agrees at 9 bases. J was trimmed by 4 bases and V by 5 bases; bases with no gene match: 12. CDR3 length: 16 amino acids. Germline loops: CDR1 SGHRS, CDR2 YFSETQ. For the CDR3, the DNA is TGCGCCAGCAGGGGGGGGCTAGCGGGGAACCGAGAGACCCAGTACTTC. This encodes CASRGGLAGNRETQYF.

The V call is TRBV11-2, the J call TRBJ1-6; TRBD1 matches 8 bases. Trimming took 5 bases from V and 0 from J; bases not matched to a gene: 12. The CDR3 consists of 19 residues. Germline V gene sequence: CDR1 SGHAT, CDR2 FQNNGV. DNA of the CDR3: TGTGCCAGCAGCGCAAGGAGGACAGGGACAAGCTCCTATAATTCACCCCTCCACTTT. It encodes CASSARRTGTSSYNSPLHF.

CDR3 loop: CATRGVTSYEQYF. The CDR3 coding sequence is TGTGCCACCAGGGGGGTGACGAGCTACGAGCAGTACTTC. The rearrangement uses TRBV27 and TRBJ2-7; possible D gene TRBD1, 7 bases. V lost 10 bases and J 3 bases, leaving 16 bases between the germline ends. CDR1 is MNHEY and CDR2 is SMNVEV in the germline V gene (reference sequence). The CDR3 sequence is 13 residues long.

The rearrangement joins TRBV5-1 to TRBJ2-2; D gene uncertain. The CDR3 consists of 13 residues. Deletions cut 5 bases from V and 5 bases from J, with 10 bases between. From germline, CDR1 is SGHRS and CDR2 YFSETQ. CDR3 loop: CASRPDETGELFF. The CDR3 region has the DNA TGCGCCAGCAGACCAGACGAGACCGGGGAGCTGTTTTTT.

The V call is TRBV5-6, the J call TRBJ2-6; D unclear. Germline V gene data show CDR1 as SGHDT and CDR2 as YYEEEE. This CDR3 is built from 13 residues. V was pared by 1 base and J by 1 base, with 0 bases between. CDR3 loop: CASSLSGANVLTF. The CDR3 nucleotides read TGTGCCAGCAGCTTGTCTGGGGCCAACGTCCTGACTTTC. Full variable domain (rest looked up from reference TRBV5-6 and TRBJ2-6): DAGVTQSPTHLIKTRGQQVTLRCSPKSGHDTVSWYQQALGQGPQFIFQYYEEEERQRGNFPDRFSGHQFPNYSSELNVNALLLGDSALYLCASSLSGANVLTFGAGSRLTVL.

The V call is TRBV5-5, the J call TRBJ1-2, with D unresolved. This CDR3 spans 13 amino acids. CDR1 SGHKS and CDR2 YYEKEE come from the germline V gene (reference sequence). Trimming took off 0 bases at V and 8 bases at J, with 11 bases between the two ends. This chain's CDR3 is CASSLGSGGGYTF. The DNA of the CDR3 is TGTGCCAGCAGCTTGGGGTCAGGCGGGGGCTACACCTTC. Based on the CDR3 plus reference TRBV5-5 and TRBJ1-2, the full variable domain is DAGVTQSPTHLIKTRGQQVTLRCSPISGHKSVSWYQQVLGQGPQFIFQYYEKEERGRGNFPDRFSARQFPNYSSELNVNALLLGDSALYLCASSLGSGGGYTFGSGTRLTVV.

The V gene is TRBV4-2, the J gene TRBJ1-6, with D tentatively TRBD1 (6 bases). The germline V and J ends were trimmed by 0 bases and 4 bases, with 16 bases remaining between them. Looked up from germline, CDR1 is LGHNA and CDR2 is YNFKEQ. This CDR3 region has 18 residues. CDR3 in amino acids: CASSQEDRRSLYNSPLHF. Here the CDR3 DNA reads TGTGCCAGCAGCCAAGAAGACAGGAGATCACTGTATAATTCACCCCTCCACTTT.

The CDR3 region has the DNA TGCGCCAGCAGCTTGAGGGACAGGGGCGAGCAGTACTTC. Its translation is CASSLRDRGEQYF. The chain joins TRBV5-1 to TRBJ2-7; 10 bases align to TRBD1. CDR3 length: 13 residues. CDR1 is SGHRS and CDR2 is YFSETQ in the germline V gene. Trimming removed 1 base from V and 6 bases from J; junction bases left unmatched: 1.

This clone was detected only once. The chain links TRBV5-6 to TRBJ1-6, with D maybe TRBD1 (6 bases). CDR3 length: 15 amino acids. V lost 3 bases, J lost 9 bases, and 16 bases lay in between. Germline CDR1 and CDR2: SGHDT and YYEEEE. DNA of the CDR3: TGTGCCAGCAGCTCAGACCAGGGGCTTAGTTCACCCCTCCACTTT. It translates to CASSSDQGLSSPLHF.

The chain links TRBV6-1 to TRBJ1-6; D unclear. CDR1 is MNHNS, CDR2 SASEGT, per germline. The CDR3 runs to 15 residues. Trimming stripped 2 bases from V and 9 bases from J, with 14 bases between. For the CDR3, the DNA is TGTGCCAGCAGTGAAAGGGTACATTGGGGTTCACCCCTCCACTTT. Encoded protein: CASSERVHWGSPLHF.

As regards this clone: The germline gene is not matched at one end of the junction; a read error may be the cause. The rearrangement joins TRBV7-7 to TRBJ2-5; D gene uncertain. CDR1 is SSHAT, CDR2 FNYEAQ, per germline (reference sequence). The CDR3 is 13 residues long. The CDR3 nucleotides read TGTGCTAGCAGCTTAGGAGCCGGCCAGACCCAGTACTTC. It codes for CASSLGAGQTQYF.

V gene TRBV4-3 combines with J gene TRBJ1-4; the D gene is possibly TRBD1 (6 bases). The CDR3 is 16 amino acids. Between the trimmed V and J ends, which lost 0 bases and 10 bases, there was a span of 18 bases. Germline V gene sequence: CDR1 LGHNA, CDR2 YSLEER. CDR3 DNA sequence: TGCGCCAGCAGCCAAGATCATGGGGGGCTGGTGGGAAAACTGTTTTTT. Its translation is CASSQDHGGLVGKLFF.

The V call is TRBV19, the J call TRBJ2-5, with D possibly being TRBD1 (6 bases). This CDR3 has 17 residues. The germline V gene has CDR1 LNHDA and CDR2 SQIVND (reference sequence). Trimming stripped 0 bases from V and 0 bases from J, with 14 bases between. The CDR3 is CASSIDLTGSYQETQYF. CDR3 nucleotide sequence: TGTGCCAGTAGTATAGATCTAACAGGGAGTTACCAAGAGACCCAGTACTTC.

This CDR3 reads CASSEVRNQPQHF. The DNA for the CDR3 is TGTGCCAGCAGTGAGGTCCGAAATCAGCCCCAGCATTTT. V usage is TRBV6-1 and J usage is TRBJ1-5; D ambiguous. Germline lookup yields CDR1 MNHNS and CDR2 SASEGT. The CDR3 spans 13 residues. V shed 3 bases and J shed 4 bases, with 7 bases lying between them.

The rearrangement joins TRBV6-5 to TRBJ2-7, with 7 positions matching TRBD1. The V gene's germline CDR1 is MNHEY and CDR2 SVGAGI. The ends lost 4 bases at V and 6 bases at J; junction bases unmatched: 6. The CDR3 length is 13 residues. The CDR3 DNA is TGTGCCAGCAGTTTCGAACAGGGGCTCGAGCAGTACTTC. This sequence encodes CASSFEQGLEQYF.

DNA of the CDR3: TGTGCCAGCAGTTACTCGGGACAGCCCTACGAGCAGTACTTC. Protein: CASSYSGQPYEQYF. The chain is built from TRBV6-5 and TRBJ2-7; 7 nucleotides align to TRBD1. This CDR3 is built from 14 residues. Germline CDR1 and CDR2: MNHEY and SVGAGI. The J segment lost 2 bases and the V segment lost 0 bases, leaving 1 base of the junction unmatched.

The gene calls are TRBV5-4 and TRBJ2-2; D remains ambiguous. V was trimmed by 4 bases and J by 3 bases, leaving 16 bases between them. The CDR3 runs to 16 residues. Germline CDR1 and CDR2: SGHNT and YYREEE (reference sequence). This CDR3 reads CASSPPRMGDTGELFF. The CDR3, as DNA: TGTGCCAGCAGCCCACCTCGGATGGGTGACACCGGGGAGCTGTTTTTT.

This clone showed up just once. V is TRBV28 and J is TRBJ1-3; D is perhaps TRBD1 (6 bases). Trimming took 5 bases from V and 4 from J, leaving 12 bases between them. The CDR3 runs to 14 residues. CDR1 and CDR2 from the germline V gene are MDHEN and SYDVKM. The CDR3 loop is CASSTGSGGNTIYF. The CDR3 DNA reads TGTGCCAGCAGTACAGGGTCGGGGGGAAACACCATATATTTT.

The rearrangement links TRBV13 to TRBJ2-3; TRBD2 matches 9 bases. V lost 5 bases, J lost 1 base, and 4 bases stayed unmatched. The germline V gene encodes CDR1 PRHDT and CDR2 FYEKMQ (reference sequence). The CDR3 runs to 15 residues. CDR3 DNA sequence: TGTGCCAGCAGCCGCGGGGGGGCCGGCACAGATACGCAGTATTTT. Protein product: CASSRGGAGTDTQYF.

The chain uses TRBV15 and TRBJ1-2; D remains ambiguous. The CDR3 runs to 14 residues. Germline CDR1 and CDR2: LNHNV and YYDKDF (reference sequence). V lost 0 bases to trimming and J lost 5 bases, with 10 bases between them. The CDR3 sequence is CATSRDRAGYGYTF. CDR3 DNA: TGTGCCACCAGCAGAGATCGGGCAGGTTATGGCTACACCTTC. Full variable domain (outside the CDR3, taken from reference TRBV15 and TRBJ1-2): DAMVIQNPRYQVTQFGKPVTLSCSQTLNHNVMYWYQQKSSQAPKLLFHYYDKDFNNEADTPDNFQSRRPNTSFCFLDIRSPGLGDTAMYLCATSRDRAGYGYTFGSGTRLTVV.

The chain employs TRBV6-6 and TRBJ2-7, with D possibly called TRBD1 or TRBD2 (7 bases each). V lost 4 bases, J lost 3 bases, and 13 bases lay in between. Germline V gene sequence: CDR1 MNHNY, CDR2 SVGAGI (reference sequence). This CDR3 has 14 amino acids. The CDR3 is CASSSAGGVYEQYF. CDR3 in DNA: TGTGCCAGCAGTTCCGCAGGGGGGGTCTACGAGCAGTACTTC.

This rearrangement joins TRBV4-1 to TRBJ1-5; TRBD1 might be the D (5 bases). In germline, CDR1 is MGHRA, CDR2 YSYEKL. The V end was cut by 0 bases, the J end by 5 bases, with 11 bases between. The CDR3 extends over 15 amino acids. CDR3 in amino acids: CASSQEGQRDQPQHF. CDR3 coding DNA: TGCGCCAGCAGCCAAGAGGGGCAAAGGGATCAGCCCCAGCATTTT.

The J gene is TRBJ1-1, the V gene TRBV10-3; D is uncertain. The CDR3 is 12 residues long. V lost 6 bases and J 11 bases, leaving 16 bases between the germline ends. CDR1 and CDR2 (germline): ENHRY, SYGVKD. CDR3 nucleotides: TGTGCCATCAGCGAAACTGTTCTGGGGGCTTTCTTT. Translating it yields CAISETVLGAFF.

With respect to this clone: Other DNA sequences within the sample encode an identical CDR3. The chain combines TRBV6-6 with TRBJ1-5, with D possibly being TRBD1 (5 bases). V shed 2 bases and J shed 4 bases, with 9 bases lying between them. CDR1 MNHNY and CDR2 SVGAGI come from the germline V gene (reference sequence). The CDR3 has 14 residues. In nucleotides, the CDR3 is TGTGCCAGCAGTTACGGCGGGGGGAATCAGCCCCAGCATTTT. This gives the protein CASSYGGGNQPQHF.

This clone was seen just once. This chain links TRBV4-3 with TRBJ1-1; possible D gene TRBD1, 5 bases. The V and J ends lost 0 bases and 6 bases respectively, with 11 bases between them. CDR1 and CDR2 (germline): LGHNA, YSLEER. CDR3 size: 14 residues. The CDR3 sequence: CASSQDLKGAEAFF. DNA for the CDR3: TGCGCCAGCAGCCAAGATCTTAAAGGGGCTGAAGCTTTCTTT.